These 12 T cell receptor beta chains were sequenced from one sample in a study of T-cell memory formation after mild COVID-19. TCRdb re-derived calls from the 5' RACE reads in MiXCR, one entry per CDR3 protein. The repertoire has about 400,000 distinct CDR3 sequences, less than 25% of them found once; the top ten carry around 13%. Specimen: PBMCs or a T cell subset sorted from them (not recorded which). The receptors come from an adult woman who had mild COVID-19 (a few samples of this study predate the infection). Cell type and time point are not known.

This chain uses TRBV6-2 or TRBV6-3 with TRBJ2-7; D unclear. V shed 6 bases and J shed 6 bases, with 9 bases lying between them. From germline, CDR1 is MNHEY and CDR2 SVGEGT. This CDR3 has 11 residues. CDR3 nucleotide sequence: TGTGCCAGCAGCAACACACCCGAGCAGTACTTC. It yields the protein CASSNTPEQYF.

This clonotype was found a few times. The chain links TRBV4-1 to TRBJ2-1; TRBD2 might be the D (6 bases). This CDR3 has 13 amino acids. CDR1 is MGHRA, CDR2 YSYEKL, per germline. Trimming removed 0 bases at V and 10 bases at J, with 10 bases between. The DNA for the CDR3 is TGCGCCAGCAGCCAAGATCGGGGAGGCGAGCAGTTCTTC. Protein: CASSQDRGGEQFF.

The J gene is TRBJ1-3, the V gene TRBV29-1; tentative D call: TRBD1 (5 bases). The CDR3 is 14 amino acids. Germline CDR1 reads SQVTM; CDR2 reads ANQGSEA. The V and J ends lost 3 bases and 3 bases respectively, with 12 bases between them. CDR3 sequence reads: CSVETGASGNTIYF. CDR3 nucleotides: TGCAGCGTTGAGACCGGGGCGAGTGGAAACACCATATATTTT.

The table lists this clonotype with a few counts. The chain recombines TRBV7-9 with TRBJ2-5, with 9 bases aligning to TRBD2. The CDR3 totals 18 residues. Losses at the gene ends were 4 bases for V and 2 bases for J; bases not matched to a gene: 14. CDR1 and CDR2 (germline): SEHNR, FQNEAQ (reference sequence). CDR3: CASSSTQLLAGRQETQYF. The CDR3 DNA reads TGTGCCAGCAGCTCAACACAACTCCTAGCGGGGCGACAAGAGACCCAGTACTTC.

There are a few counts of this clonotype. This chain links TRBV20-1 with TRBJ2-1, with TRBD2 matching over 9 bases. This CDR3 has 15 amino acids. Germline V gene sequence: CDR1 DFQATT, CDR2 SNEGSKA (reference sequence). After removal of 8 bases from V and 7 bases from J, the junction contained 15 bases not matched to a gene. CDR3 coding DNA: TGCAGTCCCCTTAAGCGGGGGGTTTGGATTAATGAGCAGTTCTTC. Translating gives CSPLKRGVWINEQFF.

The chain has TRBV6-6 and TRBJ2-7, with a tentative D call TRBD1 (6 bases). Germline V CDR1 and CDR2: MNHNY, SVGAGI (reference sequence). The length of the CDR3 is 13 residues. Trimming cost V 2 bases and J 5 bases, with 10 bases left between them. The CDR3 region has the DNA TGTGCCAGCAGTTACGGCAGGGGAGACGAGCAGTACTTC. Encoded protein: CASSYGRGDEQYF.

The chain is built from TRBV2 and TRBJ2-5, with D possibly matching TRBD1 (6 bases). CDR1 is SNHLY and CDR2 is FYNNEI in the germline V gene. The CDR3 covers 13 residues. The ends were cut back, 3 bases at V and 5 bases at J, with 10 bases in the middle. Here the CDR3 reads CASSEPGVETQYF. The CDR3 DNA is TGTGCCAGCAGTGAGCCAGGGGTCGAGACCCAGTACTTC.

This clonotype has just a few counts. This chain connects TRBV2 to TRBJ2-2; possible D gene TRBD1, 5 bases. Trimming cost V 2 bases and J 0 bases, with 7 bases left between them. From germline, CDR1 is SNHLY and CDR2 FYNNEI. This CDR3 contains 15 residues. The CDR3 DNA sequence: TGTGCCAGCAGTGAACAGGGATCGAACACCGGGGAGCTGTTTTTT. Protein sequence: CASSEQGSNTGELFF.

The chain has TRBV20-1 and TRBJ2-3; D not certain. Germline V CDR1 and CDR2: DFQATT, SNEGSKA (reference sequence). The CDR3 covers 14 residues. V lost 3 bases and J lost 6, with 16 bases in between. Written as DNA, the CDR3 is TGCAGTGCTAGGGCCATCCCTTCCCGCGATACGCAGTATTTT. It encodes CSARAIPSRDTQYF.

In this sample, this clonotype turned up a few times. The V call is TRBV5-4, the J call TRBJ2-5, with 12 positions matching TRBD2. With 4 bases clipped from V and 1 base from J, the junction kept 5 bases outside the gene matches. This CDR3 is built from 16 residues. Germline V lookup: CDR1 SGHNT, CDR2 YYREEE (reference sequence). The CDR3 sequence is CASSPPGLAGQETQYF. The CDR3 DNA reads as TGTGCCAGCAGCCCCCCGGGACTAGCGGGCCAAGAGACCCAGTACTTC.

V and J are TRBV5-6 and TRBJ2-1, with TRBD2 matching 9 bases. Germline V gene sequence: CDR1 SGHDT, CDR2 YYEEEE. Trimming removed 1 base from V and 5 bases from J; junction bases left unmatched: 7. The CDR3 has 16 amino acids. The CDR3 region is CASSLKRLAVDNEQFF. In DNA form, the CDR3 reads TGTGCCAGCAGCTTGAAACGACTAGCGGTTGACAATGAGCAGTTCTTC.

At least ten counts were recorded for this clonotype. The V gene is TRBV7-9, the J gene TRBJ2-1, with unresolved D. V lost 0 bases, J lost 9 bases, and 6 bases lay in between. This CDR3 comprises 12 residues. Germline V gene sequence: CDR1 SEHNR, CDR2 FQNEAQ (reference sequence). The CDR3: CASSLATGEQFF. CDR3 nucleotides: TGTGCCAGCAGCTTAGCGACGGGTGAGCAGTTCTTC.